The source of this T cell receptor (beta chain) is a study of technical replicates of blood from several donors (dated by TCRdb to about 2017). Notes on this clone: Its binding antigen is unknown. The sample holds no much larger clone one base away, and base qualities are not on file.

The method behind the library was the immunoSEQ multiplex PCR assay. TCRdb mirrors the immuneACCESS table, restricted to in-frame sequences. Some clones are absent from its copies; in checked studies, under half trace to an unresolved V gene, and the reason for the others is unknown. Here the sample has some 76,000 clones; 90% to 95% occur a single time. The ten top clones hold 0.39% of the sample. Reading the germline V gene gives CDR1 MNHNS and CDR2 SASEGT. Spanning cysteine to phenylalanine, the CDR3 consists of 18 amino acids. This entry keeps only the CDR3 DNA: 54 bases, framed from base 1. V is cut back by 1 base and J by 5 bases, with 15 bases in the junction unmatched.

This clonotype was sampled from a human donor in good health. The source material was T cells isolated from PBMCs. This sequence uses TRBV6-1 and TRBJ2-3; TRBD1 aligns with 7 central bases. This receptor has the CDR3 CASSEEGQLSYGIDTQYF. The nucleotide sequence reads TGTGCCAGCAGTGAAGAGGGACAGCTCAGCTACGGGATAGATACGCAGTATTTT.